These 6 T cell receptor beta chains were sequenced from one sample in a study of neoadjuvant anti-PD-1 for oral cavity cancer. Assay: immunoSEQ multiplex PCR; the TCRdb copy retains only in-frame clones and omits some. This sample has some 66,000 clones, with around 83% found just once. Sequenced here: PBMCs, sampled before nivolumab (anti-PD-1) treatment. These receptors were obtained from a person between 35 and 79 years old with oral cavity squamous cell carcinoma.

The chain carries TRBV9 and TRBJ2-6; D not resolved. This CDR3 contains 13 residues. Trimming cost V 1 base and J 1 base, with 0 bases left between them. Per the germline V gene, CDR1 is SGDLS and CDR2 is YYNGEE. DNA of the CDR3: TGTGCCAGCAGCGTATCTGGGGCCAACGTCCTGACTTTC. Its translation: CASSVSGANVLTF.

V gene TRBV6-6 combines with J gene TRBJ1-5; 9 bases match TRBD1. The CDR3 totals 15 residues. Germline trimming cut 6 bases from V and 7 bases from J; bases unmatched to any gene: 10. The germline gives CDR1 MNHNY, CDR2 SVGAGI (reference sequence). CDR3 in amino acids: CASSPGQGGGQPQHF. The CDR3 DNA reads TGTGCCAGCAGCCCGGGACAGGGAGGAGGGCAGCCCCAGCATTTT.

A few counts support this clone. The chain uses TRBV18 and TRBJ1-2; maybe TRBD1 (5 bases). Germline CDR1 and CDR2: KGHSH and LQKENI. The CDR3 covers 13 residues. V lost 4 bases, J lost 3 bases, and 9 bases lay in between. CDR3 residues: CASSLRDYYGYTF. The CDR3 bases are TGTGCCAGCTCACTACGGGACTACTATGGCTACACCTTC.

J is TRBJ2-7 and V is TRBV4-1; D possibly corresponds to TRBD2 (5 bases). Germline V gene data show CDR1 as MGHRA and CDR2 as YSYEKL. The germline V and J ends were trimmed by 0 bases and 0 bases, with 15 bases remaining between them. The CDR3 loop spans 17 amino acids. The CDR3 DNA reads TGCGCCAGCAGCCAAGACTCCCTACTAGTTAACTCCTACGAGCAGTACTTC. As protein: CASSQDSLLVNSYEQYF.

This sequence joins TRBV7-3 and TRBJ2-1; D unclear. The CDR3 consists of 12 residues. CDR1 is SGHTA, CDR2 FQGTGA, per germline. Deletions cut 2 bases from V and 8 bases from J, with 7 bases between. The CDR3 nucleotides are TGTGCCAGCAGCTTATATCAGGATGAGCAGTTCTTC. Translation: CASSLYQDEQFF. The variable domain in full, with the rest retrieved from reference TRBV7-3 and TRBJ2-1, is GAGVSQTPSNKVTEKGKYVELRCDPISGHTALYWYRQSLGQGPEFLIYFQGTGAADDSGLPNDRFFAVRPEGSVSTLKIQRTERGDSAVYLCASSLYQDEQFFGPGTRLTVL.

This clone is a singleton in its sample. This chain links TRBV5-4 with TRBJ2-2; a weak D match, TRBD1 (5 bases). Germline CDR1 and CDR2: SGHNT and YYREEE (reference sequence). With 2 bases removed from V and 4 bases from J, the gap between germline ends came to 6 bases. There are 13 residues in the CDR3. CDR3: CASSLDSTGELFF. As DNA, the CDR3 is TGTGCCAGCAGCTTAGACAGCACCGGGGAGCTGTTTTTT.